This T cell receptor (beta chain) was sequenced in a study of blood T cell repertoires in COVID-19. Background on the study: Both acute and convalescent COVID-19 samples were obtained from the United States, Italy and Spain. Sources were T cells, B-cell-depleted T cells, or PBMCs; the material itself was cDNA or gDNA.

In the original workflow: Amplifying reference gene primers gave estimates of nucleated cell counts. The data were produced by immunoSEQ multiplex PCR, yet TCRdb's version contains in-frame clones alone and is incomplete. V and J calls and clone size come straight from that table; D and trimming were deduced from the DNA. The repertoire consists of 200,000 to 250,000 clones, with 84% occurring once and the leading ten covering approximately 8.1%. The CDR3 is 15 residues long. Deletions cut 0 bases from V and 1 base from J, with 8 bases between. Germline loops: CDR1 MNHEY, CDR2 SVGAGI. The rearrangement uses TRBV6-5 and TRBJ2-3; no firm D call. The receptor was derived from a woman between 50 and 59 years old with active or convalescent COVID-19. Sequencing used peripheral blood. The CDR3 coding sequence is TGTGCCAGCAGTTACTCCGTGGTAGGCACAGATACGCAGTATTTT. Protein: CASSYSVVGTDTQYF.